The T cell receptor beta chain described here comes from a study of blood T cell repertoires in COVID-19. Looking at the study overall: PBMCs, B-cell-depleted T cells, or T cells were the source of the cDNA or gDNA that made up the material.

Membership in each cohort depended on participant-reported clinical history. A PCR-confirmed or clinician-diagnosed COVID-19 case had contacted exposed participants within 2 weeks of entry. Germline CDR1 reads SGHDT; CDR2 reads YYEEEE. J was trimmed by 2 bases and V by 2 bases; bases with no gene match: 8. The CDR3 length is 17 residues. Per the authors' pipeline: Amplification from reference gene primers served as the basis for estimated nucleated cell counts. Sequencing was performed with immunoSEQ multiplex PCR; in TCRdb, only in-frame clones are kept and a portion is missing. The V and J calls and clone size were taken over from that table, and D and trimming were inferred from the DNA. Altogether over 200,000 clones are present, roughly 88% being singletons, with the ten largest covering 3.7%.

Sequencing was performed on PBMCs or T cells enriched from blood (not recorded which). This clonotype was obtained from a woman aged 25 to 39 who had been exposed to COVID-19. The chain links TRBV5-6 to TRBJ1-4, with 8 bases identical to TRBD1. Written as DNA, the CDR3 is TGTGCCAGCAGCTTTGGCGTCCAGGGGGCGACTAATGAAAAACTGTTTTTT. Translating gives CASSFGVQGATNEKLFF.